The TCR beta chain described here comes from a study of T cells in tumors after PD-1 blockade. Study information: Prior checkpoint blockade, systemic immunosuppressant use, or anti-cancer therapy within 4 weeks excluded patients. Peripheral blood samples averaged approximately 33,000 unique clonotypes and 95,000 to 120,000 templates. Whole-study results and caveats: Blood contained approximately 43% of the tumor's TCR clonotypes.

The CDR3 is made up of 15 amino acids. The germline gives CDR1 SGDLS, CDR2 YYNGEE. V shed 4 bases and J 10 bases; nucleotides not matched to a gene: 11. Details on this clone: Its antigen remains unknown.

Profiled with immunoSEQ multiplex PCR; TCRdb holds only in-frame clones, not every one. The repertoire holds 61,000 or so clones, roughly 78% seen once, with roughly 13% in the top ten. The sequence was collected from a human donor with basal cell carcinoma. The rearrangement uses TRBV9 and TRBJ1-6; 7 nucleotides match TRBD1. The sample in question was PBMCs, obtained before anti-PD-1 treatment. Here the CDR3 DNA reads TGTGCCAGCAGCCCACTGCTTCAGGGGGAATCACCCCTCCACTTT. Translating gives CASSPLLQGESPLHF.